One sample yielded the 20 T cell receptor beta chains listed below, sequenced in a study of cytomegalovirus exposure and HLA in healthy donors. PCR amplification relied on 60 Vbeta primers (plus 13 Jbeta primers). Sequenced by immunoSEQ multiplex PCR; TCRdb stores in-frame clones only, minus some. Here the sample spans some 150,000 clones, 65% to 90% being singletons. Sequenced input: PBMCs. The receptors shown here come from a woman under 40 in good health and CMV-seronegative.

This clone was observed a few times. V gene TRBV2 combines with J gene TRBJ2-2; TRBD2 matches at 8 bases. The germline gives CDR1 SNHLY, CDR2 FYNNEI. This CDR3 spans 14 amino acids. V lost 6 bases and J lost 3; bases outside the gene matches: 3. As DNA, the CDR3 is TGTGCCAGCAGACAGCGGGGGCACACCGGGGAGCTGTTTTTT. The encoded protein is CASRQRGHTGELFF.

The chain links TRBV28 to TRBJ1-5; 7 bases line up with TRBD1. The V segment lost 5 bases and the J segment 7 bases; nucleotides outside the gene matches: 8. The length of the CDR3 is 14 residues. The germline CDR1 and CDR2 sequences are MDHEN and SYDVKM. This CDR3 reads CASSTPTGKQPQHF. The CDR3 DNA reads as TGTGCCAGCAGTACCCCGACAGGGAAACAGCCCCAGCATTTT.

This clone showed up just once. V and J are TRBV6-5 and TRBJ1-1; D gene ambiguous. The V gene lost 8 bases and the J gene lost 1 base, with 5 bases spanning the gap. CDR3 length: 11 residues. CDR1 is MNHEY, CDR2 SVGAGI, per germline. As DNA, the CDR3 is TGTGCCAGCGTCAGGAACACTGAAGCTTTCTTT. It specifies CASVRNTEAFF.

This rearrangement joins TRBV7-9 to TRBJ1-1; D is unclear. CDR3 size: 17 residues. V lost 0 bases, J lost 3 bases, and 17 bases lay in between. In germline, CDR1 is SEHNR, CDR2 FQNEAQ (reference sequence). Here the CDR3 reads CASSLADQWELDTEAFF. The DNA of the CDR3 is TGTGCCAGCAGCTTAGCCGATCAGTGGGAGTTAGACACTGAAGCTTTCTTT.

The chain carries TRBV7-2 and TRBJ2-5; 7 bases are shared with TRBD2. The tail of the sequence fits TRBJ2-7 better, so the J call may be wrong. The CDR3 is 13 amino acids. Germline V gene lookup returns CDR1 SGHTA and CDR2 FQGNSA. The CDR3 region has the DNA TGTGCCATCACTAGCGAAGACTCCTACGAGCAGTACTTC. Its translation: CAITSEDSYEQYF.

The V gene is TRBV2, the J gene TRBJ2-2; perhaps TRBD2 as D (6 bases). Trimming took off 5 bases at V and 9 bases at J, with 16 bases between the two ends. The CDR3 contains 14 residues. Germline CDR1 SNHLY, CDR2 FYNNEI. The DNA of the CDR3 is TGTGCCAGCAGTTTAGCGGCAGGGCAATGGGAGCTGTTTTTT. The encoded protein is CASSLAAGQWELFF.

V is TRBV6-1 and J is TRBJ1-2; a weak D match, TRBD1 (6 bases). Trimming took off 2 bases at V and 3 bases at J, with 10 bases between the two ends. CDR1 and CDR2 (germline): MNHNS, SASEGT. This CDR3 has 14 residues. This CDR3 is CASSEPGAHYGYTF. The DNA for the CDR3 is TGTGCCAGCAGTGAACCAGGGGCCCACTATGGCTACACCTTC.

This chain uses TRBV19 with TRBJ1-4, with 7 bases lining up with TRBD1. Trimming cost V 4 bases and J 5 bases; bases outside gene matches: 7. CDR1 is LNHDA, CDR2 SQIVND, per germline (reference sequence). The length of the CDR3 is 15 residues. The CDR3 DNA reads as TGTGCCAGTAGTACTGGGACAGTCAGCAATGAAAAACTGTTTTTT. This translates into CASSTGTVSNEKLFF.

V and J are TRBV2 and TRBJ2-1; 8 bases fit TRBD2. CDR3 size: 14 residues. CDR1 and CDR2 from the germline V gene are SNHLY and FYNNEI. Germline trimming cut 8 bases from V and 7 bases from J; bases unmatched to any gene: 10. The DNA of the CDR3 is TGTGCCAGCCGGACTAGCCCCGCCGGGAATGAGCAGTTCTTC. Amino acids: CASRTSPAGNEQFF.

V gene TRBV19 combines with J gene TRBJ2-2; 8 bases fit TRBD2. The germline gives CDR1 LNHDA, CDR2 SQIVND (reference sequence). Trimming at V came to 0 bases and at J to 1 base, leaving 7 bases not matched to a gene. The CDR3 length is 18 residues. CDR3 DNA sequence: TGTGCCAGTAGTATAGATGACCGAACTAGCGGGAACACCGGGGAGCTGTTTTTT. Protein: CASSIDDRTSGNTGELFF.

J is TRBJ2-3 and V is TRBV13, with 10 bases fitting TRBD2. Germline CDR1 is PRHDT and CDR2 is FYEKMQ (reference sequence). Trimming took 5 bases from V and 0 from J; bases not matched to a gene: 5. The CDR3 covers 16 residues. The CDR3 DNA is TGTGCCAGCAGCCTCCCGACTAGCGGGAGCACAGATACGCAGTATTTT. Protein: CASSLPTSGSTDTQYF.

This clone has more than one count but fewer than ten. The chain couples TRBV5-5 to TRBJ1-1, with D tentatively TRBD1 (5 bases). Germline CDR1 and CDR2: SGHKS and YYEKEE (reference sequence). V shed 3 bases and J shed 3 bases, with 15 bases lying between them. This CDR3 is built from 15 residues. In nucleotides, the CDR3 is TGTGCCAGCAGCTCTGTACGATCAGGGCACACTGAAGCTTTCTTT. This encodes CASSSVRSGHTEAFF.

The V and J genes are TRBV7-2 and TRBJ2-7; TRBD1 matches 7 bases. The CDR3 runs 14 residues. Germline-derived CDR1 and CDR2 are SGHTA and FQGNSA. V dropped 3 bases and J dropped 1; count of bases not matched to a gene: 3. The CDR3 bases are TGTGCCAGCAGCTTTGACAGGGTGTCCTACGAGCAGTACTTC. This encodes CASSFDRVSYEQYF.

CDR3 DNA: TGTGCCAGCAGTTTGGGGACAGGTGAAAACATTCAGTACTTC. It translates to CASSLGTGENIQYF. This rearrangement joins TRBV27 to TRBJ2-4; TRBD1 agrees at 8 bases. The CDR3 has 14 residues. V lost 3 bases to trimming and J lost 5 bases; unmatched junction nucleotides: 3. The V gene's germline CDR1 is MNHEY and CDR2 SMNVEV (reference sequence).

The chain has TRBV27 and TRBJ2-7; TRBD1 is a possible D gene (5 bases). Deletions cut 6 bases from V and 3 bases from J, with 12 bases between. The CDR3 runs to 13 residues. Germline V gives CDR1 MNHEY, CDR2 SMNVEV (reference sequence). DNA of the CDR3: TGTGCCAGCAGCCCCGACAGCTACTACGAGCAGTACTTC. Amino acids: CASSPDSYYEQYF.

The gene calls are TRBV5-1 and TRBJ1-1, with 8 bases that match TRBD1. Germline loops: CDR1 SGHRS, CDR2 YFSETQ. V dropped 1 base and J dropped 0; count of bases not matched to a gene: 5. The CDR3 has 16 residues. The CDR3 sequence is CASSLRTGTMNTEAFF. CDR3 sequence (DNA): TGCGCCAGCAGCTTGAGGACAGGGACAATGAACACTGAAGCTTTCTTT. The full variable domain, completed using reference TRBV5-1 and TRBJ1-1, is KAGVTQTPRYLIKTRGQQVTLSCSPISGHRSVSWYQQTPGQGLQFLFEYFSETQRNKGNFPGRFSGRQFSNSRSEMNVSTLELGDSALYLCASSLRTGTMNTEAFFGQGTRLTVV.

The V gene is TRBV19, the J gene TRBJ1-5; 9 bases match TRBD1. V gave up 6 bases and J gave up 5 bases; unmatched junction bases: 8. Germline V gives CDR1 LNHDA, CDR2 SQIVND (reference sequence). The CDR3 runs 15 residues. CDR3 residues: CASRNLDRGYQPQHF. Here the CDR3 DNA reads TGTGCCAGTAGGAACCTAGACAGGGGGTATCAGCCCCAGCATTTT.

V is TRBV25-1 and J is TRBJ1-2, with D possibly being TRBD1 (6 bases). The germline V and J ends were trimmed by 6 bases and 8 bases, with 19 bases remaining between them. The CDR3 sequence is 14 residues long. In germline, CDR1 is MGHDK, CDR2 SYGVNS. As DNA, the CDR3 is TGTGCCAGCAGGGAGACAGGACGCCATCAGGGCTACACCTTC. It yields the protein CASRETGRHQGYTF.

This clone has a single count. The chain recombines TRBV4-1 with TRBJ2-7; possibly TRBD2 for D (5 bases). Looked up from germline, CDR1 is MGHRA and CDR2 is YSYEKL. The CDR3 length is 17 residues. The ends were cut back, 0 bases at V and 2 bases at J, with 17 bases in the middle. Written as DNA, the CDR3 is TGCGCCAGCAGCCAAGAGTCAGGCCTAACCGGGGCCTACGAGCAGTACTTC. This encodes CASSQESGLTGAYEQYF.

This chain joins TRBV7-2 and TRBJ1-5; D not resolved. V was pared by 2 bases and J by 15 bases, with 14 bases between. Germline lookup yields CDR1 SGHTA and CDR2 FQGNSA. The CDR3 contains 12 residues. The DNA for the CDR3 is TGTGCCAGCAGCTTATTGGGCAGTTCTATGCATTTT. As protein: CASSLLGSSMHF.